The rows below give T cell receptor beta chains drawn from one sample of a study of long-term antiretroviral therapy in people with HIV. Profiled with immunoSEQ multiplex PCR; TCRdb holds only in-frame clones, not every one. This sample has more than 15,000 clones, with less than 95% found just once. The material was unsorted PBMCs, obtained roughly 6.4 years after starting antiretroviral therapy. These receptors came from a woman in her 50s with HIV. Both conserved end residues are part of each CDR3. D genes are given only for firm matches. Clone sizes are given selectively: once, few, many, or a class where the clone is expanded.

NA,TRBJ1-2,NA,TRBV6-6,TGTGCCAGCAGTTATGGACAGATCTATGGCTACACCTTC,CASSYGQIYGYTF
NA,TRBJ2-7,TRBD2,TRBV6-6,TGTGCCAGCAGTTACTCCCTAGCGGAATACGAGCAGTACTTC,CASSYSLAEYEQYF
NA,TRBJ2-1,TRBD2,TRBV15,TGTGCCACCAGCAGAGATCGAACGGGAGGGCCCTACAATGAGCAGTTCTTC,CATSRDRTGGPYNEQFF
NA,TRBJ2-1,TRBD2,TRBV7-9,TGTGCCAGCAGCCATATGAAACCGGGACTAGCGGCATACAATGAGCAGTTCTTC,CASSHMKPGLAAYNEQFF
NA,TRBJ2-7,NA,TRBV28,TGTGCCAGCAACACAGGGAGCTACGAGCAGTACTTC,CASNTGSYEQYF
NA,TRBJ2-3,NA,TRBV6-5,TGTGCCAGCAGACAATGGGGTACGCAGTATTTT,CASRQWGTQYF
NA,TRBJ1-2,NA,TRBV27,TGTGCCAGCAGTTCCCTACAGGCCTATGGCTACACCTTC,CASSSLQAYGYTF
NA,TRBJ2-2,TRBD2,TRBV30,TGTGCCTGTCTAGCGGGAGGGGCCGGGGAGCTGTTTTTT,CACLAGGAGELFF
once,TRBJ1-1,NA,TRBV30,TGTGCCTGGAGTGGACAAACCTACACTGAAGCTTTCTTT,CAWSGQTYTEAFF
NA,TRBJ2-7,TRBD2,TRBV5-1,TGCGCCAGCAGCTTGGCCGTTCTAGCGGGAGGCCGCGCGGACGAGCAGTACTTC,CASSLAVLAGGRADEQYF
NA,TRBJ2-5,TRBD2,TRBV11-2,TGTGCCAGCAGCCCCTGGGGGGGACAAGAGACCCAGTACTTC,CASSPWGGQETQYF
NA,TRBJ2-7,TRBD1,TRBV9,TGTGCCAGCAGCTCGGGACAGGGAACCTACGAGCAGTACTTC,CASSSGQGTYEQYF
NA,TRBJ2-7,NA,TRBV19,TGTGCCAGTAGTACCCGGGACTCGTCCTACGAGCAGTACTTC,CASSTRDSSYEQYF
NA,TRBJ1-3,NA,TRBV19,TGTGCCAGTAGTATGGGCAGCTCTGGAAACACCATATATTTT,CASSMGSSGNTIYF
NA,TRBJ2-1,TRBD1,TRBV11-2,TGTGCCAGCAGCCCGGACAGGGAGAGCAATGAGCAGTTCTTC,CASSPDRESNEQFF
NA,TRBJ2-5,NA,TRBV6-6,TGTGCCAGCAGCCTAATTAGCGTTGAAGAGACCCAGTACTTC,CASSLISVEETQYF
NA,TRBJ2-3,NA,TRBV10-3,TGTGCCATCAGTGAGTCTTCTAGTAGGATCACAGATACGCAGTATTTT,CAISESSSRITDTQYF
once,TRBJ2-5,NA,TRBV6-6,TGTGCCAGCAGTTACGGAGACCTCGCTGCGACCCAGTACTTC,CASSYGDLAATQYF
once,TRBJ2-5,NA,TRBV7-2,TGTGCCAGCAGCTCGGGACCGGGCCCCCAGTACTTC,CASSSGPGPQYF
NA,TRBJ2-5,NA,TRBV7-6,TGTGCCAGCAGACAATTCGGCGGAGGACAAGAGACCCAGTACTTC,CASRQFGGGQETQYF
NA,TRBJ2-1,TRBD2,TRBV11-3,TGTGCCAGCAGCTTTACTAGCGGGCCTAAGAATGAGCAGTTCTTC,CASSFTSGPKNEQFF